One sample yielded the 2 T cell receptor beta chains listed below, sequenced in a study of Graves' ophthalmopathy and Graves' hyperthyroidism. The authors amplified TCR beta CDR3 regions from RNA transcripts. RT-PCR in the first round used HTBI primers; a second-round multiplex PCR followed. MiXCR, applied by TCRdb to the multiplex PCR reads, yields one record per CDR3 protein. Seen here are about 740,000 distinct CDR3 sequences, 40% observed once, and the top ten hold around 40%. Sequencing was done on a sample of peripheral blood. These receptors were taken from an adult man with Graves' ophthalmopathy.

To note about this clonotype: The germline gene is not matched at one end of the junction; a read error may be the cause. The chain links TRBV7-2 to TRBJ2-5; no clear D gene. Germline CDR1 and CDR2: SGHTA and FQGNSA. The length of the CDR3 is 16 residues. The CDR3, as DNA: TGTGCCAGCAACTTAGGTGGCTACGTGTCGGGTGAGACCCAGTACTTC. It specifies CASNLGGYVSGETQYF.

This clonotype was found a few times. The V gene is TRBV24-1, the J gene TRBJ1-5; 7 nucleotides agree with TRBD1. Germline assignment: CDR1 KGHDR and CDR2 SFDVKD. Trimming cost V 11 bases and J 2 bases; bases outside gene matches: 8. This CDR3 is built from 14 residues. Here the CDR3 reads CASSPTGRNQPQHF. The CDR3 DNA follows: TGTGCCAGCTCACCGACAGGGCGCAATCAGCCCCAGCATTTT.